This T cell receptor beta chain originates from a study of blood T cell repertoires in COVID-19. Data came from immunoSEQ multiplex PCR; TCRdb stores just in-frame clones and leaves some out. The table lists about 110,000 clones, less than 75% of them singletons. The CDR3 contains 14 residues. CDR1 MNHEY and CDR2 SMNVEV come from the germline V gene (reference sequence). Losses at the gene ends were 5 bases for V and 3 bases for J; bases not matched to a gene: 6. The sequence was obtained from a human donor with acute or convalescent COVID-19. The donor label of this sample is uncertain. The V gene is TRBV27, the J gene TRBJ1-1; 7 positions match TRBD1. Sequencing used peripheral blood. The CDR3 is CASSRTGLYTEAFF. The CDR3 region has the DNA TGTGCCAGCAGTCGGACAGGACTGTACACTGAAGCTTTCTTT.